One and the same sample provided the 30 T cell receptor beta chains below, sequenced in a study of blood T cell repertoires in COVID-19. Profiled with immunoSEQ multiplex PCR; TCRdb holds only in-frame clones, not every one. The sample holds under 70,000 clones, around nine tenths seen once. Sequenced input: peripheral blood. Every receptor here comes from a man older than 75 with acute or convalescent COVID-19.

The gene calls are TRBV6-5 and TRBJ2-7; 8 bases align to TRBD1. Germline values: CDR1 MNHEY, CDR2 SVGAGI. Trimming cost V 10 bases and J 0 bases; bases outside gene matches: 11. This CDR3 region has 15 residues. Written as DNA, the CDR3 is TGTGCCACCGCCTCCGGGACAGGTGTCTCCTACGAGCAGTACTTC. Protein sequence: CATASGTGVSYEQYF.

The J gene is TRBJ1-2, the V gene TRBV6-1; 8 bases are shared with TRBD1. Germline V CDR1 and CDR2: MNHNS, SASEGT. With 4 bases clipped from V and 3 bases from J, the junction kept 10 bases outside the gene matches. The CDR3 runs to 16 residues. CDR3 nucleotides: TGTGCCAGCAGTGTCCCAAGACAGGGGAGGGACTATGGCTACACCTTC. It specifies CASSVPRQGRDYGYTF.

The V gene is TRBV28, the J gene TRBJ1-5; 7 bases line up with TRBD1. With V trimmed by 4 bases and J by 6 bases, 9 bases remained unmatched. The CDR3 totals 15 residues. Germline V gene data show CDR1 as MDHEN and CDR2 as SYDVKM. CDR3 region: CASSYDDRVIQPQHF. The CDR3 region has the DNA TGTGCCAGCAGTTACGATGACAGGGTAATTCAGCCCCAGCATTTT.

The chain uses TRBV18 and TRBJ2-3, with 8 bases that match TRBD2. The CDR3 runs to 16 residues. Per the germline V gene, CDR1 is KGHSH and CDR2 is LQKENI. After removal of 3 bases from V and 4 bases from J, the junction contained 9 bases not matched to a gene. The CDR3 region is CASSPRTGGGPDTQYF. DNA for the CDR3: TGTGCCAGCTCACCGCGGACCGGGGGGGGCCCAGATACGCAGTATTTT.

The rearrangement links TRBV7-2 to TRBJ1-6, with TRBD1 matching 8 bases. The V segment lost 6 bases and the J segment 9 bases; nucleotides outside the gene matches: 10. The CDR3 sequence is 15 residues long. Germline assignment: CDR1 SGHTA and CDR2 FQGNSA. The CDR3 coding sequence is TGTGCCAGCAGACTTCCAGGGGGCAGGGGTTCACCCCTCCACTTT. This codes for CASRLPGGRGSPLHF.

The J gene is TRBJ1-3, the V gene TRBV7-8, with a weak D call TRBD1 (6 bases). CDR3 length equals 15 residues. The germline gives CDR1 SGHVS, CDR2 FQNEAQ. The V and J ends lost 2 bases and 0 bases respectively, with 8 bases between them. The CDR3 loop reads CASSLPDSSGNTIYF. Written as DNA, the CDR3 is TGTGCCAGCAGCTTACCGGACAGCTCTGGAAACACCATATATTTT.

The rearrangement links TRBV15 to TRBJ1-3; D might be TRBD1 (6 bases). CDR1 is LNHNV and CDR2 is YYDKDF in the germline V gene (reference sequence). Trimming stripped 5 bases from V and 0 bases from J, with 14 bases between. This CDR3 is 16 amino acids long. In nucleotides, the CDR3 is TGTGCCACCAGCGACCCTCAGGGGCGCTCTGGAAACACCATATATTTT. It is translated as CATSDPQGRSGNTIYF.

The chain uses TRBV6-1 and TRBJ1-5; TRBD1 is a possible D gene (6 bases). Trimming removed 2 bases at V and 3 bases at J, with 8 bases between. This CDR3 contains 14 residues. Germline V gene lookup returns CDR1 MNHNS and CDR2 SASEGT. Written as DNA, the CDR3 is TGTGCCAGCAGTGAATCAGGGGTCAATCAGCCCCAGCATTTT. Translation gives CASSESGVNQPQHF.

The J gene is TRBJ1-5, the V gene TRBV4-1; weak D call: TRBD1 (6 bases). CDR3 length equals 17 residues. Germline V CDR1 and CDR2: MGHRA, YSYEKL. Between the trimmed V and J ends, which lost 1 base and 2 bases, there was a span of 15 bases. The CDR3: CASSQVRDTLRNQPQHF. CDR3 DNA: TGCGCCAGCAGCCAAGTTAGGGACACCCTTCGCAATCAGCCCCAGCATTTT.

The CDR3 sequence: CASSESPGTHEQFF. CDR3 coding DNA: TGTGCCAGCAGTGAATCTCCTGGCACCCATGAGCAGTTCTTC. The chain recombines TRBV2 with TRBJ2-1; the D is unclear. Deletions cut 2 bases from V and 8 bases from J, with 13 bases between. The germline V gene encodes CDR1 SNHLY and CDR2 FYNNEI. The CDR3 totals 14 residues.

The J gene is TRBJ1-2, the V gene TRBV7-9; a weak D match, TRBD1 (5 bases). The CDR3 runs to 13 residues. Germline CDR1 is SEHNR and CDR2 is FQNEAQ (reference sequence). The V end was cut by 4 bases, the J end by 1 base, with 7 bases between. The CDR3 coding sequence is TGTGCCAGCAGCTCGACAGTTAACTATGGCTACACCTTC. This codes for CASSSTVNYGYTF.

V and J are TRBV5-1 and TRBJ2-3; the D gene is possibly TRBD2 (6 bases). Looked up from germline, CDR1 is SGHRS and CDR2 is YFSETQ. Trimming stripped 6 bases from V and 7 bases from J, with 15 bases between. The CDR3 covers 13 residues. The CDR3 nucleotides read TGCGCCAGCAAGGAGGGGCCGGAATATACGCAGTATTTT. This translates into CASKEGPEYTQYF.

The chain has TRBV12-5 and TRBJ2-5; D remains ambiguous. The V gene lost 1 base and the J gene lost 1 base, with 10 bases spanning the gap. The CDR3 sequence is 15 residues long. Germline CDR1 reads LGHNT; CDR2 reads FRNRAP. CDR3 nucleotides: TGTGCTAGTGGTTTGGGGGCTGCCCCCCAAGAGACCCAGTACTTC. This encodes CASGLGAAPQETQYF.

The CDR3 DNA reads as TGTGCCAGCAGCTTGGGACAGGGGACGGGGGAGCAGTACTTC. This translates into CASSLGQGTGEQYF. The V call is TRBV5-6, the J call TRBJ2-7; 8 bases match TRBD1. This CDR3 spans 14 amino acids. V shed 0 bases and J 7 bases; nucleotides not matched to a gene: 6. The germline V gene has CDR1 SGHDT and CDR2 YYEEEE. Full variable domain (missing parts from reference TRBV5-6 and TRBJ2-7): DAGVTQSPTHLIKTRGQQVTLRCSPKSGHDTVSWYQQALGQGPQFIFQYYEEEERQRGNFPDRFSGHQFPNYSSELNVNALLLGDSALYLCASSLGQGTGEQYFGPGTRLTVT.

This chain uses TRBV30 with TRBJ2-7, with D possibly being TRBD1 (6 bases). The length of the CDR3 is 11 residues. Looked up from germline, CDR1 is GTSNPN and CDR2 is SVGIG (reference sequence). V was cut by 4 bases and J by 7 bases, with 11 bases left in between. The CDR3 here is CAWMGAFEQYF. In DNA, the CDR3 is TGTGCCTGGATGGGGGCATTTGAGCAGTACTTC. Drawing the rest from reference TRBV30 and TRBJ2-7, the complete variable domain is SQTIHQWPATLVQPVGSPLSLECTVEGTSNPNLYWYRQAAGRGLQLLFYSVGIGQISSEVPQNLSASRPQDRQFILSSKKLLLSDSGFYLCAWMGAFEQYFGPGTRLTVT.

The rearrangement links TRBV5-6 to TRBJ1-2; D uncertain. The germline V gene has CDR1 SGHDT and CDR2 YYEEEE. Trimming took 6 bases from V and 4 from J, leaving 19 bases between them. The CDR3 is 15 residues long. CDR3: CASNLEGLYAYGYTF. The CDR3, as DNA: TGTGCCAGCAACCTAGAAGGACTCTACGCCTATGGCTACACCTTC.

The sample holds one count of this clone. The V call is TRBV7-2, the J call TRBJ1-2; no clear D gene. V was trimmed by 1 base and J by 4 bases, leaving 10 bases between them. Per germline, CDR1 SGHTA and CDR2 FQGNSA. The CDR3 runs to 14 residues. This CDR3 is CASSLGGSSYGYTF. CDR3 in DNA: TGTGCCAGCAGCTTAGGCGGCAGCTCCTATGGCTACACCTTC.

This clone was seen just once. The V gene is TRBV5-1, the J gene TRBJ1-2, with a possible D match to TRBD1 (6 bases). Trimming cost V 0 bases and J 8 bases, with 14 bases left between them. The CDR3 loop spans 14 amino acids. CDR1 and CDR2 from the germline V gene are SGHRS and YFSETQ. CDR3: CASSLEVRGGGYTF. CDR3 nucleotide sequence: TGCGCCAGCAGCTTGGAAGTCAGGGGTGGCGGCTACACCTTC.

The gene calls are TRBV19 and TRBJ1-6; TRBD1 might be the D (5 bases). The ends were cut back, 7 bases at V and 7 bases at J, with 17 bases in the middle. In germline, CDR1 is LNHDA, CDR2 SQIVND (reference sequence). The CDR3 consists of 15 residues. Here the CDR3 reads CASTLDPGPNSPLHF. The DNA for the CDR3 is TGTGCCAGTACCCTGGATCCAGGGCCAAATTCACCCCTCCACTTT.

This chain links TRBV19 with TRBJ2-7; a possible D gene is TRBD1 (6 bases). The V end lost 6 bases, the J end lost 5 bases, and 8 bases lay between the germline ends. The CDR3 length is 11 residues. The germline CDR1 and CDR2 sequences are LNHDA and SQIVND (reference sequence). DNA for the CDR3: TGTGCCAGTAGATCAGGGGACGAGCAGTACTTC. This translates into CASRSGDEQYF.

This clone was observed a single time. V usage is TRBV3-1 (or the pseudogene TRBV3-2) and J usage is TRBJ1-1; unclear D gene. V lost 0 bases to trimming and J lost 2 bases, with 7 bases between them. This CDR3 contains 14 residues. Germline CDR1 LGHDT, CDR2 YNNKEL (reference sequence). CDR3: CASSQDRSNTEAFF. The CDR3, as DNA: TGTGCCAGCAGCCAAGATAGGAGTAACACTGAAGCTTTCTTT.

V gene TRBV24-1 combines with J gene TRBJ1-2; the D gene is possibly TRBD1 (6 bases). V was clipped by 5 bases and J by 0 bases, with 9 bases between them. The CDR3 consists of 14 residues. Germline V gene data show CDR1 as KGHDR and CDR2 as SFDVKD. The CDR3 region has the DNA TGTGCCACCAGTGGAGGACAGTCTAACTATGGCTACACCTTC. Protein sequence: CATSGGQSNYGYTF.

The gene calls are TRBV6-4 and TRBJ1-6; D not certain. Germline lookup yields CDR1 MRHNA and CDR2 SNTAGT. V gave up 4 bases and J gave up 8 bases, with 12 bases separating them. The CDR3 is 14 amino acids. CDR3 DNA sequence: TGTGCCAGCAGTGCTGTTGGAGGAGATTCACCCCTCCACTTT. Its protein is CASSAVGGDSPLHF.

CDR3 sequence (DNA): TGTGCCAGCAGTTATCGGGGGGACGAAGGCGAGCAGTTCTTC. Protein: CASSYRGDEGEQFF. V gene TRBV6-6 combines with J gene TRBJ2-1; 7 nucleotides match TRBD2. J was trimmed by 10 bases and V by 3 bases; bases with no gene match: 9. The CDR3 is made up of 14 amino acids. Looked up from germline, CDR1 is MNHNY and CDR2 is SVGAGI (reference sequence).

The CDR3 DNA is TGTGCCAGCAGCTTAAAATTAGGGGTCAGGAACACTGAAGCTTTCTTT. Encoded protein: CASSLKLGVRNTEAFF. The J gene is TRBJ1-1, the V gene TRBV11-2; D perhaps matches TRBD1 (5 bases). The CDR3 totals 16 residues. V lost 2 bases, J lost 1 base, and 14 bases lay in between. Per the germline V gene, CDR1 is SGHAT and CDR2 is FQNNGV.

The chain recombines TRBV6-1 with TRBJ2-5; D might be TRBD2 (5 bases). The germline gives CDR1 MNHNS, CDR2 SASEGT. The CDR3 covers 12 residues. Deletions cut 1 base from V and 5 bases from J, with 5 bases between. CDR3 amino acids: CASSEGRETQYF. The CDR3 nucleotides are TGTGCCAGCAGTGAAGGGAGGGAGACCCAGTACTTC.

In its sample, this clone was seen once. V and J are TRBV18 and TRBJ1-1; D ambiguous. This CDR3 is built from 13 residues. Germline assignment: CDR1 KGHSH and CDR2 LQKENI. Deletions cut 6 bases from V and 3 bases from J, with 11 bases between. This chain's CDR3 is CASSIGRDTEAFF. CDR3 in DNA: TGTGCCAGCTCGATTGGGAGGGACACTGAAGCTTTCTTT.

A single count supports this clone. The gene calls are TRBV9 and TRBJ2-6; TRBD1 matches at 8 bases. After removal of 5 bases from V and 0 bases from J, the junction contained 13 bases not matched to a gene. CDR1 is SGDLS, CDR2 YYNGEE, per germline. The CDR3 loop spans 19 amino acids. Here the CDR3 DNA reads TGTGCCAGCAGTGAAAAGCCGGGACAGGATTTCTCTGGGGCCAACGTCCTGACTTTC. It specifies CASSEKPGQDFSGANVLTF.

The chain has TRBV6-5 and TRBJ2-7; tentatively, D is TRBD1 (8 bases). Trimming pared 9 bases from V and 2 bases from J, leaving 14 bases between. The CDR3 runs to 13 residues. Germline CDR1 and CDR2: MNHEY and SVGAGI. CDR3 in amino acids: CASRQGTTYEQYF. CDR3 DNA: TGTGCCAGTCGACAGGGGACTACCTACGAGCAGTACTTC.

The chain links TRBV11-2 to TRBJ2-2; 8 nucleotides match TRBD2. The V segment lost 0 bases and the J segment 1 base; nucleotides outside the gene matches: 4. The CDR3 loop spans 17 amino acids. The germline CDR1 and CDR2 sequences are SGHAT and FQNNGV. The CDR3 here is CASSLEGSGVNTGELFF. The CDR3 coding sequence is TGTGCCAGCAGCTTAGAGGGTAGCGGGGTGAACACCGGGGAGCTGTTTTTT. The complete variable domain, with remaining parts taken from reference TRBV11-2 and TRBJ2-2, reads EAGVAQSPRYKIIEKRQSVAFWCNPISGHATLYWYQQILGQGPKLLIQFQNNGVVDDSQLPKDRFSAERLKGVDSTLKIQPAKLEDSAVYLCASSLEGSGVNTGELFFGEGSRLTVL.